These 16 T cell receptor beta chains were all obtained from the same sample, sequenced in a study of identical twins. Using its own MiXCR run on the 5' RACE reads, TCRdb lists one record per CDR3 protein. Here the sample spans 540,000 or so distinct CDR3 sequences, about a fifth being singletons. The same specimen was also included in a second study, on yellow fever vaccine responses in identical twins.

The material sequenced was CD4+ T cells sorted from blood. These receptors were collected from a woman under 30 in good health.

This chain uses TRBV10-2 with TRBJ1-1; tentative D call: TRBD1 (5 bases). V lost 3 bases and J lost 1, with 9 bases in between. CDR3 length equals 14 residues. CDR1 WSHSY and CDR2 SAAADI come from the germline V gene. The CDR3 spells CASSDGGTNTEAFF. The CDR3 nucleotides are TGCGCCAGCAGTGACGGAGGGACGAACACTGAAGCTTTCTTT.

This clonotype has a handful of counts. CDR3 amino acids: CASSISGVNQPQHF. The CDR3 region has the DNA TGTGCCAGTAGTATCTCAGGGGTGAATCAGCCCCAGCATTTT. The chain joins TRBV19 to TRBJ1-5; weak D call: TRBD1 (6 bases). The germline V gene has CDR1 LNHDA and CDR2 SQIVND (reference sequence). The length of the CDR3 is 14 residues. V shed 3 bases and J shed 4 bases, with 10 bases lying between them.

Only a few counts were recorded for this clonotype. This chain joins TRBV5-1 and TRBJ2-1; D ambiguous. CDR1 and CDR2 from the germline V gene are SGHRS and YFSETQ. V gave up 3 bases and J gave up 0 bases, with 10 bases separating them. This CDR3 region has 15 residues. The DNA for the CDR3 is TGCGCCAGCAGCTCGGACGGAAGCTCCTACAATGAGCAGTTCTTC. The encoded protein is CASSSDGSSYNEQFF.

V gene TRBV29-1 combines with J gene TRBJ2-1; 11 positions match TRBD2. J gave up 7 bases and V 7 bases, and 12 bases lay outside the gene matches. The germline V gene has CDR1 SQVTM and CDR2 ANQGSEA. This CDR3 is built from 15 residues. The CDR3 sequence: CSASTSGASNNEQFF. Written as DNA, the CDR3 is TGCAGCGCATCGACTAGCGGGGCCTCTAATAATGAGCAGTTCTTC.

This clonotype was seen more than once but under ten times. V usage is TRBV10-3 and J usage is TRBJ2-3, with TRBD2 matching 8 bases. Looked up from germline, CDR1 is ENHRY and CDR2 is SYGVKD. The CDR3 has 12 residues. This CDR3 is CAYSGDQDTQYF. The DNA of the CDR3 is TGTGCTTATAGCGGGGATCAAGATACGCAGTATTTT.

V is TRBV29-1 and J is TRBJ2-2; 8 nucleotides align to TRBD1. Unmatched junction bases numbered 9, after V lost 8 bases and J lost 1 base. This CDR3 comprises 15 residues. Germline V gene data show CDR1 as SQVTM and CDR2 as ANQGSEA. This chain's CDR3 is CSFRQGAQNTGELFF. As DNA, the CDR3 is TGCAGCTTCCGCCAGGGGGCCCAGAACACCGGGGAGCTGTTTTTT.

In this sample, this clonotype turned up a few times. The chain links TRBV11-2 to TRBJ2-5; 10 nucleotides line up with TRBD2. The germline V gene encodes CDR1 SGHAT and CDR2 FQNNGV. The CDR3 spans 18 residues. J was trimmed by 6 bases and V by 1 base; bases with no gene match: 14. The CDR3 DNA follows: TGTGCCAGCAGCTTAGGCCTAGCGGGAGAGGGGCCTCTAAAGACCCAGTACTTC. It specifies CASSLGLAGEGPLKTQYF.

This clonotype was counted between two and nine times. The V gene is TRBV19, the J gene TRBJ2-2; D may be TRBD2 (5 bases). Trimming pared 5 bases from V and 2 bases from J, leaving 12 bases between. This CDR3 has 15 amino acids. Germline loops: CDR1 LNHDA, CDR2 SQIVND (reference sequence). This CDR3 is CASSGNSANTGELFF. The CDR3 DNA is TGTGCCAGTAGTGGGAATAGCGCTAACACCGGGGAGCTGTTTTTT.

This clonotype has more than one count but fewer than ten. The chain joins TRBV5-1 to TRBJ1-2, with 8 bases that match TRBD1. Trimming took 0 bases from V and 6 from J; bases not matched to a gene: 7. The length of the CDR3 is 15 residues. Germline CDR1 and CDR2: SGHRS and YFSETQ. This CDR3 is CASSLGGQGEDGYTF. Written as DNA, the CDR3 is TGCGCCAGCAGCTTGGGTGGACAGGGCGAGGATGGCTACACCTTC. Filled out from reference TRBV5-1 and TRBJ1-2, the complete variable domain reads KAGVTQTPRYLIKTRGQQVTLSCSPISGHRSVSWYQQTPGQGLQFLFEYFSETQRNKGNFPGRFSGRQFSNSRSEMNVSTLELGDSALYLCASSLGGQGEDGYTFGSGTRLTVV.

This rearrangement joins TRBV27 to TRBJ2-5, with D perhaps being TRBD1 or TRBD2 (5 bases each). CDR1 and CDR2 (germline): MNHEY, SMNVEV (reference sequence). The CDR3 is 15 amino acids. Trimming left V 3 bases short and J 4 bases short, with 15 bases between. The CDR3 reads CASSFSQGARETQYF. CDR3 DNA: TGTGCCAGCAGTTTTAGTCAGGGAGCACGAGAGACCCAGTACTTC.

This clonotype was seen ten or more times. The junction departs from germline at one end; a sequencing error may be responsible. The chain couples TRBV5-1 to TRBJ2-5, with TRBD2 matching 15 bases. Germline V CDR1 and CDR2: SGHRS, YFSETQ. The CDR3 is 16 amino acids. Here the CDR3 DNA reads TGTGCCAGCAGCCCGGGACTAGCGGGGGGTCAAGAGACCCAGTACTTC. This gives the protein CASSPGLAGGQETQYF. Using reference TRBV5-1 and TRBJ2-5 for the parts outside the CDR3, the full variable domain is KAGVTQTPRYLIKTRGQQVTLSCSPISGHRSVSWYQQTPGQGLQFLFEYFSETQRNKGNFPGRFSGRQFSNSRSEMNVSTLELGDSALYLCASSPGLAGGQETQYFGPGTRLLVL.

The chain uses TRBV5-1 and TRBJ2-6, with D unresolved. Between the trimmed V and J ends, which lost 0 bases and 4 bases, there was a span of 11 bases. The CDR3 contains 16 residues. Germline-derived CDR1 and CDR2 are SGHRS and YFSETQ. In nucleotides, the CDR3 is TGCGCCAGCAGCTTGGAGGGTACCTTGGGGGCCAACGTCCTGACTTTC. This gives the protein CASSLEGTLGANVLTF.

The genes are TRBV20-1 and TRBJ1-5, with D perhaps TRBD1 (5 bases). V lost 2 bases and J lost 4, with 15 bases in between. This CDR3 is 15 amino acids long. Germline CDR1 DFQATT, CDR2 SNEGSKA (reference sequence). The CDR3 spells CSARTKGIGNQPQHF. CDR3 nucleotide sequence: TGCAGTGCTAGAACAAAGGGGATCGGAAATCAGCCCCAGCATTTT.

This clonotype was counted between two and nine times. The V gene is TRBV19, the J gene TRBJ1-2, with 8 nucleotides matching TRBD1. V dropped 7 bases and J dropped 5; count of bases not matched to a gene: 9. The CDR3 runs to 14 residues. Germline V gene data show CDR1 as LNHDA and CDR2 as SQIVND (reference sequence). In DNA, the CDR3 is TGTGCCAGTAAAATGGACAGGGTCGGATATGGCTACACCTTC. Amino acid sequence: CASKMDRVGYGYTF.

As to this clonotype: Sequence at one end of the junction differs from germline and may be a read error. V usage is TRBV4-1 and J usage is TRBJ2-1; the D gene is possibly TRBD2 (5 bases). The CDR3 contains 13 residues. CDR1 is MGHRA and CDR2 is YSYEKL in the germline V gene. The CDR3 sequence: CASSQVGGVASLF. CDR3 bases: TGCGCCAGCAGCCAAGTCGGCGGAGTAGCGAGCCTCTTC.

This CDR3 is CASSLRSGNPTDTQYF. CDR3 DNA sequence: TGTGCCAGCAGCTTACGTAGCGGGAATCCCACAGATACGCAGTATTTT. The chain couples TRBV7-9 to TRBJ2-3; TRBD2 agrees at 8 bases. The CDR3 covers 16 residues. V was pared by 2 bases and J by 2 bases, with 6 bases of the junction left unmatched. Looked up from germline, CDR1 is SEHNR and CDR2 is FQNEAQ (reference sequence).